This entry lists 25 T cell receptor beta chains sequenced from one sample in a study of tumor-infiltrating lymphocytes in primary liver carcinoma. Priming with a constant-region primer yielded TCR beta cDNA from roughly 500 ng total RNA. Investigators got TCR beta libraries out of three nested multiplex PCR rounds, done with slightly modified ARM-PCR. Forward primers for TRBV1-TRBV30 and a C-beta reverse primer served the first two PCR rounds, at about 10 cycles each. One entry per CDR3 protein results from TCRdb running MiXCR on the multiplex PCR reads. The sample has under 200,000 distinct CDR3 sequences; over 80% are singletons. The roughly 20-34 mg bulk tissue piece was not sorted before simultaneous RNA and DNA extraction. The sample taken for sequencing was tumor tissue from primary liver carcinoma. The receptors were sampled from a man aged 40-49 years with primary liver carcinoma and hepatitis B virus infection.

Worth noting for this clonotype: The CDR3 end shows no conserved phenylalanine or tryptophan, and so a read error is likely. The chain uses TRBV29-1 and TRBJ2-5, with D unresolved. Germline V CDR1 and CDR2: SQVTM, ANQGSEA. The CDR3 sequence is 12 residues long. The ends were cut back, 5 bases at V and 5 bases at J, with 12 bases in the middle. The CDR3 DNA follows: TGCAGCGTTTTTACGTCTGGGGAGACCCAGTACTAC. Protein product: CSVFTSGETQYY.

The chain uses TRBV29-1 and TRBJ2-5, with TRBD1 matching 8 bases. From germline, CDR1 is SQVTM and CDR2 ANQGSEA. The J segment lost 8 bases and the V segment lost 8 bases, leaving 16 bases of the junction unmatched. This CDR3 contains 14 residues. The CDR3 DNA reads TGCAGCATACGCCCAGGACAGGGAATTAATACCCAGTACTTC. Protein product: CSIRPGQGINTQYF.

As concerns this clonotype: Without the conserved terminal phenylalanine or tryptophan, this CDR3 likely stems from a read error. This rearrangement joins TRBV29-1 to TRBJ2-5; D remains ambiguous. Deletions cut 4 bases from V and 2 bases from J, with 5 bases between. The CDR3 length is 11 residues. Germline CDR1 is SQVTM and CDR2 is ANQGSEA. This CDR3 reads CSVGPQETQYL. The CDR3 nucleotides read TGCAGCGTTGGGCCTCAAGAGACCCAGTACTTG.

As regards this clonotype: The junction departs from the called germline gene at one end, perhaps through a read error. This chain connects TRBV5-5 to TRBJ2-5; D gene ambiguous. This CDR3 is built from 12 residues. Germline CDR1 SGHKS, CDR2 YYEKEE (reference sequence). CDR3 in DNA: TGTGCTAGCAGCCTGGGTACAGAGACCCAGTGCTTC. It specifies CASSLGTETQCF. Supplemented by reference TRBV5-5 and TRBJ2-5, the full variable domain reads DAGVTQSPTHLIKTRGQQVTLRCSPISGHKSVSWYQQVLGQGPQFIFQYYEKEERGRGNFPDRFSARQFPNYSSELNVNALLLGDSALYLCASSLGTETQCFGPGTRLLVL.

V usage is TRBV4-1 and J usage is TRBJ2-2; D unclear. The CDR3 runs 14 residues. V lost 1 base and J lost 4, with 7 bases in between. The germline V gene encodes CDR1 MGHRA and CDR2 YSYEKL. CDR3 DNA sequence: TGCGCCAGCAGCCAAGTTACCCTCACCGGGGAGCTGTTTTTT. It codes for CASSQVTLTGELFF.

A note on this clonotype: The junction shows a germline mismatch at one end, possibly a read error. This chain connects TRBV6-5 to TRBJ1-1; D possibly corresponds to TRBD1 (6 bases). The germline V gene has CDR1 MNHEY and CDR2 SVGAGI. The length of the CDR3 is 17 residues. The CDR3 DNA sequence: TGTGCCAGCAGTCCCCCCACGGGGGCGGTAGGTATCACTGAAGCTCTCTTT. Translation gives CASSPPTGAVGITEALF.

Note on this clonotype: A junction boundary mismatches the germline segment, possibly from a read error. This chain uses TRBV4-2 with TRBJ2-5; D is uncertain. The CDR3 loop spans 15 amino acids. Germline V gene data show CDR1 as LGHNA and CDR2 as YNFKEQ. The CDR3 loop is CASGQAVRLTETQYF. CDR3 in DNA: TGTGCCAGCGGCCAAGCAGTCCGTTTGACTGAGACCCAGTACTTC.

On this clonotype itself: Given the absence of the conserved phenylalanine or tryptophan at the CDR3 end, a read error is likely. The chain carries TRBV5-1 and TRBJ2-1; tentative D call: TRBD2 (6 bases). CDR3 length: 16 residues. V lost 6 bases and J 6 bases, leaving 22 bases between the germline ends. From germline, CDR1 is SGHRS and CDR2 YFSETQ. In nucleotides, the CDR3 is TGCGCCAGCAACTCCGGGGGTGATTGGTCTGCCAATGAGCAGTTCCTC. This codes for CASNSGGDWSANEQFL.

With respect to this clonotype: Germline is not matched at one junction end, which may reflect a read error. CDR3 DNA: TGTGCCTGGAGCGCCCCGGGACAGGGATCGTCCTACCAGCAGTACTTC. Its protein is CAWSAPGQGSSYQQYF. The chain carries TRBV30 and TRBJ2-7; 9 nucleotides align to TRBD1. This CDR3 has 16 amino acids. CDR1 is GTSNPN, CDR2 SVGIG, per germline (reference sequence).

This clonotype was seen a single time. At one of its ends the junction is not consistent with the germline gene, which may arise from a read error. The chain links TRBV5-5 to TRBJ1-5, with unresolved D. The CDR3 totals 13 residues. The germline CDR1 and CDR2 sequences are SGHKS and YYEKEE (reference sequence). The CDR3 DNA reads TGTGCCAACAGCGCTGGGGAGGATCAGCCCCAGCATTTT. It is translated as CANSAGEDQPQHF.

To note about this clonotype: This CDR3 fails to terminate in the conserved phenylalanine or tryptophan, so it likely reflects a read error. The chain combines TRBV6-5 with TRBJ2-6, with 10 bases lining up with TRBD2. Germline V gene lookup returns CDR1 MNHEY and CDR2 SVGAGI. This CDR3 has 18 amino acids. DNA for the CDR3: TGTGCCAGCAGTTACAATCCTAGCGGGAGTACTGGCGCCAAGGTCCTGACTTTA. It translates to CASSYNPSGSTGAKVLTL.

Turning to this clonotype: One junction end does not reproduce the germline sequence, and a read error may be involved. CDR3 region: CASGSQVEKQETQYF. The CDR3 bases are TGTGCCAGCGGCTCGCAAGTGGAGAAGCAAGAAACCCAATACTTC. The gene calls are TRBV7-2 and TRBJ2-5; D gene ambiguous. From germline, CDR1 is SGHTA and CDR2 FQGNSA. The CDR3 sequence is 15 residues long.

Note on this clonotype: The conserved final phenylalanine or tryptophan is absent from the CDR3, which likely points to a read error. The CDR3 bases are TGCAGTGTCGGAGAGGTACTCGAACAGTACTCC. Encoded protein: CSVGEVLEQYS. This chain joins TRBV29-1 and TRBJ2-7, with D hard to call. The CDR3 is made up of 11 amino acids. The V gene's germline CDR1 is SQVTM and CDR2 ANQGSEA.

In the case of this clonotype: A clone one base away is much larger, so this may be a read error. The chain uses TRBV5-1 and TRBJ2-7; TRBD1 might be the D (7 bases). The CDR3 contains 14 residues. V lost 5 bases and J 7 bases, leaving 19 bases between the germline ends. Germline V gives CDR1 SGHRS, CDR2 YFSETQ. CDR3: CASRFDRDLGEQYF. The CDR3 region has the DNA TGCGCCAGCAGATTCGACAGGGACTTGGGGGAGCAGTACTTC.

A remark on this clonotype: At one of its ends the junction is not consistent with the germline gene, which may arise from a read error. This chain connects TRBV28 to TRBJ1-2, with a tentative D call TRBD1 (5 bases). Per germline, CDR1 MDHEN and CDR2 SYDVKM. The CDR3 totals 14 residues. The CDR3 here is CASSAPQVGYGYTF. DNA of the CDR3: TGTGCGAGCAGCGCGCCACAGGTGGGCTATGGCTACACCTTC.

This clonotype was seen more than once but under ten times. This chain links TRBV4-2 with TRBJ2-1; 10 bases are shared with TRBD1. V shed 6 bases and J 5 bases; nucleotides not matched to a gene: 10. This CDR3 region has 16 residues. The germline V gene encodes CDR1 LGHNA and CDR2 YNFKEQ. In DNA form, the CDR3 reads TGTGCCAGCAGGTACGCTGGGGGACAGGGGAACAATGAGCAGTTCTTC. Its translation is CASRYAGGQGNNEQFF.

With respect to this clonotype: At one boundary the junction diverges from the germline segment, which might be a read error. The chain combines TRBV24-1 with TRBJ2-3; D may be TRBD2 (6 bases). The germline V gene encodes CDR1 KGHDR and CDR2 SFDVKD. CDR3 size: 16 residues. CDR3 protein: CATSDWSGVSIDTQYF. As DNA, the CDR3 is TGTGCCACTAGTGATTGGTCGGGAGTTAGCATAGATACGCAGTATTTT.

As concerns this clonotype: A much larger clonotype is one base distant, so this may be a read error. CDR3 bases: TGTGCCATCGGCTCGAGGGACAGAGGCCCTGAAGCTTTCTTT. Residues: CAIGSRDRGPEAFF. The chain is built from TRBV10-3 and TRBJ1-1; the match to TRBD1 covers 7 bases. In germline, CDR1 is ENHRY, CDR2 SYGVKD. Trimming cost V 8 bases and J 6 bases; bases outside gene matches: 12. The CDR3 extends over 14 amino acids.

This clonotype was seen more than once but under ten times. A junction boundary mismatches the germline segment, possibly from a read error. The chain joins TRBV11-3 to TRBJ2-3; tentatively, D is TRBD1 or TRBD2 (6 bases each). The CDR3 has 16 residues. CDR1 is SGHNT, CDR2 YENEEA, per germline. CDR3: CTSSQGIQRALDTQYF. The CDR3 DNA reads TGTACCAGCAGCCAGGGGATCCAGCGGGCCTTGGATACGCAGTATTTT.

This clonotype was observed once. An end of the junction does not agree with germline; a read error may underlie this. The chain couples TRBV29-1 to TRBJ2-7; D could derive from TRBD1 or TRBD2 (5 bases each). The CDR3 is made up of 12 amino acids. Germline V gene sequence: CDR1 SQVTM, CDR2 ANQGSEA. CDR3 loop: CNVGGGTGEQYF. CDR3 in DNA: TGCAACGTTGGCGGTGGGACCGGCGAGCAGTACTTC.

In DNA, the CDR3 is TGCAGCGTTGGGACTAGCGCGGCGAATACCGATGAGCTGTTTTTT. Translating gives CSVGTSAANTDELFF. The rearrangement joins TRBV29-1 to TRBJ2-2; 9 bases align to TRBD2. From germline, CDR1 is SQVTM and CDR2 ANQGSEA. After removal of 4 bases from V and 11 bases from J, the junction contained 14 bases not matched to a gene. The CDR3 totals 15 residues.

In regard to this clonotype: A much larger clonotype is one base distant, so this may be a read error. This chain links TRBV14 with TRBJ1-4; D uncertain. Germline assignment: CDR1 SGHDN and CDR2 FVKESK. The CDR3 has 17 amino acids. V was trimmed by 0 bases and J by 5 bases, leaving 16 bases between them. DNA of the CDR3: TGTGCCAGCAGCCAAGATTTCCGGGGTGGTTCAAATGAAAAACTGTTTTTT. It encodes CASSQDFRGGSNEKLFF.

The chain links TRBV11-1 to TRBJ2-7, with D perhaps being TRBD1 or TRBD2 (6 bases each). This CDR3 is built from 13 residues. The V gene's germline CDR1 is SGHAT and CDR2 FQDESV (reference sequence). Trimming left V 9 bases short and J 1 base short, with 13 bases between. The chain's CDR3 is CARRGELSYEQYF. CDR3 nucleotide sequence: TGTGCCAGGAGGGGGGAGCTATCCTACGAGCAGTACTTC.

Ten or more counts support this clonotype. The CDR3 coding sequence is TGCAGCGTCGTGGGGACCTCGAGAAGGACTGAAGCTTTCTTT. This gives the protein CSVVGTSRRTEAFF. The chain couples TRBV29-1 to TRBJ1-1; tentative D call: TRBD1 (5 bases). Trimming took 6 bases from V and 5 from J, leaving 19 bases between them. This CDR3 contains 14 residues. Germline lookup yields CDR1 SQVTM and CDR2 ANQGSEA.

CDR3 in amino acids: CASSPGSNTYGELFF. Here the CDR3 DNA reads TGTGCCAGCTCACCGGGCAGTAACACTTACGGGGAGCTGTTTTTT. The V call is TRBV12-3 or TRBV12-4, the J call TRBJ2-2, with D unresolved. The V gene lost 8 bases and the J gene lost 7 bases, with 20 bases spanning the gap. The CDR3 extends over 15 amino acids.